The entry below gives a single TCR beta chain sequence along with its context. What it binds is not known. The data were obtained in a study of cytomegalovirus exposure and HLA in healthy donors. Notes on the study in general: Later findings reportedly placed an Asian-associated ancestry cluster below the approximately 630-donor mean for N-insertions.

The germline V and J ends were trimmed by 0 bases and 0 bases, with 6 bases remaining between them. Germline-derived CDR1 and CDR2 are SGHNT and YYREEE (reference sequence). The CDR3 is 14 residues long. PCR primers comprised 60 Vbeta and 13 Jbeta primers. Clones were sequenced by immunoSEQ multiplex PCR, and TCRdb holds only the in-frame ones, with some missing. The sample has approximately 140,000 clones, around 80% seen once. The chain couples TRBV5-4 to TRBJ1-2; D gene ambiguous. The origin of this receptor is a man in his forties or fifties in good health and CMV-seronegative. The material sequenced was PBMCs. CDR3 bases: TGTGCCAGCAGCTTGGATAGAGCTAACTATGGCTACACCTTC. This gives the protein CASSLDRANYGYTF. The whole variable domain, filled in from reference TRBV5-4 and TRBJ1-2, reads ETGVTQSPTHLIKTRGQQVTLRCSSQSGHNTVSWYQQALGQGPQFIFQYYREEENGRGNFPPRFSGLQFPNYSSELNVNALELDDSALYLCASSLDRANYGYTFGSGTRLTVV.